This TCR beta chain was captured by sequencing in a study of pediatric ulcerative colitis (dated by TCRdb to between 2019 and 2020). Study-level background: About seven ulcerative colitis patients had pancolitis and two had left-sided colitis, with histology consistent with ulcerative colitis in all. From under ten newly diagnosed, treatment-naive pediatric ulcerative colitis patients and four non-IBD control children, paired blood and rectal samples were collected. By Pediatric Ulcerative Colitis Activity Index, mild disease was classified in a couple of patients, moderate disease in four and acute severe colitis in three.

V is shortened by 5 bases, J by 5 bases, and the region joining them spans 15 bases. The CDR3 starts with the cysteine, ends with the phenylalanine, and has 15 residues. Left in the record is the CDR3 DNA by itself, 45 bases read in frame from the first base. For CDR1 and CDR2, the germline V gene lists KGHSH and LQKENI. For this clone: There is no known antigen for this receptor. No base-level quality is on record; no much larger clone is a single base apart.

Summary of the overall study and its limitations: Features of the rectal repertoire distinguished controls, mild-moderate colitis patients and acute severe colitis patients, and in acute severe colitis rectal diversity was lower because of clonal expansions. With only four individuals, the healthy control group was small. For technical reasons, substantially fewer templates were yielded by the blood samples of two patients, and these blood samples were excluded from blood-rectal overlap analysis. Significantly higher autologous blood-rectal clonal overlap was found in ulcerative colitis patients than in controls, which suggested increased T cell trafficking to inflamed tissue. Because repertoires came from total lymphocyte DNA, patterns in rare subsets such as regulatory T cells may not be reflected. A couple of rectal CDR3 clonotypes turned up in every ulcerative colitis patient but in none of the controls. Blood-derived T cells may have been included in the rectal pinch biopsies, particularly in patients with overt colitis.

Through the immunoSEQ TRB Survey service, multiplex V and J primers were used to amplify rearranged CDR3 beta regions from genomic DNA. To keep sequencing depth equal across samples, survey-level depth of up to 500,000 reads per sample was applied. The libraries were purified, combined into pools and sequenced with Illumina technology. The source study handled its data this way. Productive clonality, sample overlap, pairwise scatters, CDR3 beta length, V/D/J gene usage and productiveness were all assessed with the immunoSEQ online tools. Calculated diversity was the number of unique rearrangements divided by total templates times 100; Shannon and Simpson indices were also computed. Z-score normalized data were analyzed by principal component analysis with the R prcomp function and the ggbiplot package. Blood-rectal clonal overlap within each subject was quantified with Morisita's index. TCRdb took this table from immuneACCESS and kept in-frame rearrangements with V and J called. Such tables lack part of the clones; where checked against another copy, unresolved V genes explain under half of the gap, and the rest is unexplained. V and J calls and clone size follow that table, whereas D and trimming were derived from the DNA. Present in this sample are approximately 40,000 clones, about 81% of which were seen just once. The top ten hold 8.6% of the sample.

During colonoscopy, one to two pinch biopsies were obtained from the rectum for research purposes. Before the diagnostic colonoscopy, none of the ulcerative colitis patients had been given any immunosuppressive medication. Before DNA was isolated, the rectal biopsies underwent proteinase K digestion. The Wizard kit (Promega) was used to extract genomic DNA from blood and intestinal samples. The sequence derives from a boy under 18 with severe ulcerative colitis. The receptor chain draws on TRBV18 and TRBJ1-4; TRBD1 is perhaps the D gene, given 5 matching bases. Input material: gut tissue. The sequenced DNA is TGTGCCAGCTCAGTTATCCGGGACGGAAATGAAAAACTGTTTTTT. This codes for CASSVIRDGNEKLFF.